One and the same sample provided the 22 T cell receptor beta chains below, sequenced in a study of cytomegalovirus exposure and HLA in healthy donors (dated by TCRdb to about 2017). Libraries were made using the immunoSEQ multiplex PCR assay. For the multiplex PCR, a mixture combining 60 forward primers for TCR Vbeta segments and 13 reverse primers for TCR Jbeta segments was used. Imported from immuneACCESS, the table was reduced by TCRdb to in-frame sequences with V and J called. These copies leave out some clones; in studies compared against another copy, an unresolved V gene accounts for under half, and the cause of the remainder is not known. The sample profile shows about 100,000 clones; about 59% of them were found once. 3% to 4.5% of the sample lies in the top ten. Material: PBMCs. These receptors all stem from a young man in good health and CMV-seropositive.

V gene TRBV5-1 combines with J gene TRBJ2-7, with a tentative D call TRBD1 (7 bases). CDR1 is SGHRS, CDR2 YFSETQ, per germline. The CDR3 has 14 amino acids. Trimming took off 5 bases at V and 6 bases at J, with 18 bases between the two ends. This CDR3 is CASRTSPGGGEQYF. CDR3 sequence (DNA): TGCGCCAGCAGGACCTCTCCAGGGGGAGGCGAGCAGTACTTC.

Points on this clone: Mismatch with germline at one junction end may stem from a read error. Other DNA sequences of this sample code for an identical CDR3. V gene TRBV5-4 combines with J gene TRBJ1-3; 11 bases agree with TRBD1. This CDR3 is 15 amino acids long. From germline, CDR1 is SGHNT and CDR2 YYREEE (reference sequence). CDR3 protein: CASSLDRGPGNTIYF. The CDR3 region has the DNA TGCGCCAGCAGCTTGGACAGGGGGCCTGGAAACACCATATATTTT.

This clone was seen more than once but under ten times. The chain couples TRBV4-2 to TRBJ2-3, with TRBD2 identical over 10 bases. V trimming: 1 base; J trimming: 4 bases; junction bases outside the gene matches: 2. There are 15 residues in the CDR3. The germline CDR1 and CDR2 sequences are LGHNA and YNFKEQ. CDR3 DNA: TGTGCCAGCAGCCAAGGAACTAGCGGGGCAGATACGCAGTATTTT. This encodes CASSQGTSGADTQYF.

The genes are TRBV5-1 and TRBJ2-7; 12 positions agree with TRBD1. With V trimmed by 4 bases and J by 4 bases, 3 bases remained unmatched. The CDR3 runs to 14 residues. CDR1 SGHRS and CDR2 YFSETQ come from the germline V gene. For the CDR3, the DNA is TGCGCCAGCAGCACGGGACAGGGGGCTTACGAGCAGTACTTC. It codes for CASSTGQGAYEQYF.

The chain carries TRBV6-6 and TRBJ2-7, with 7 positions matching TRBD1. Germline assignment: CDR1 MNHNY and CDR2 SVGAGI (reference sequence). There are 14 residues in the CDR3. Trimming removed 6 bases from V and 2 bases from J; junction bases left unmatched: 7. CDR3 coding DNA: TGTGCCAGCAGACTTGACAGGGCTACCTACGAGCAGTACTTC. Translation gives CASRLDRATYEQYF.

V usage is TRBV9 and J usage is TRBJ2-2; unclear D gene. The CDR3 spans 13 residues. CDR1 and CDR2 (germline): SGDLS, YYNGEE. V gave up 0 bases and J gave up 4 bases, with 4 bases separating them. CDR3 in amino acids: CASSVASTGELFF. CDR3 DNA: TGTGCCAGCAGCGTAGCCAGCACCGGGGAGCTGTTTTTT.

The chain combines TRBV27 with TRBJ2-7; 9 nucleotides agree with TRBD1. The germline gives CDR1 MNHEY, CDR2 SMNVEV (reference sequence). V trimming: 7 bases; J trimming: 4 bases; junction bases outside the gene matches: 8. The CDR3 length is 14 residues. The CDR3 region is CASKTGTGTYEQYF. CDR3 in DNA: TGTGCCAGCAAAACCGGGACAGGGACGTACGAGCAGTACTTC.

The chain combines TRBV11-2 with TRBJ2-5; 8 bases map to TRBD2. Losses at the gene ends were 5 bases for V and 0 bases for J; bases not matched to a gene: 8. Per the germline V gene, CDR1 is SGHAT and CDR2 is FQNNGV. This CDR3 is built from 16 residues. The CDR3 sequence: CASSRWNSGNQETQYF. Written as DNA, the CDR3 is TGTGCCAGCAGCCGGTGGAATAGCGGGAACCAAGAGACCCAGTACTTC. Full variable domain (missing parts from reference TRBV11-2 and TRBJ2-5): EAGVAQSPRYKIIEKRQSVAFWCNPISGHATLYWYQQILGQGPKLLIQFQNNGVVDDSQLPKDRFSAERLKGVDSTLKIQPAKLEDSAVYLCASSRWNSGNQETQYFGPGTRLLVL.

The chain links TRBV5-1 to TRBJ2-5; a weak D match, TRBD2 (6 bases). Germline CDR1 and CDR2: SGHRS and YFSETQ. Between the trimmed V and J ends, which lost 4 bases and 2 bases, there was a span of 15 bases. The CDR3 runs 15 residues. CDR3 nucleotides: TGCGCCAGCAGCCCCGGGACTGATATACAAGAGACCCAGTACTTC. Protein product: CASSPGTDIQETQYF.

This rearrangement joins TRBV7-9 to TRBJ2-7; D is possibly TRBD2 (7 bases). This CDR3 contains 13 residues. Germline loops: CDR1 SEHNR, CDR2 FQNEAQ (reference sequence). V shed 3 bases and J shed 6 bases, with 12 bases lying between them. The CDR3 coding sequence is TGTGCCAGCAGCTTCAACAGGGAGGGCGAGCAGTACTTC. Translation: CASSFNREGEQYF.

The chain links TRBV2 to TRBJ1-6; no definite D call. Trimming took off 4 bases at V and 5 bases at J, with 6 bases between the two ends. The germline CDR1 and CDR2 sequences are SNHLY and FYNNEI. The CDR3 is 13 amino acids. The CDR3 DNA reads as TGTGCCAGCAGTGGAGAAAATAATTCACCCCTCCACTTT. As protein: CASSGENNSPLHF.

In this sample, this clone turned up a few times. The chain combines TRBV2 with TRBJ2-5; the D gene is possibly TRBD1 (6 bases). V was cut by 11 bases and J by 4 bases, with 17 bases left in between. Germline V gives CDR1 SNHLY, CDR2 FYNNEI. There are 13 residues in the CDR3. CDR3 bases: TGTGCCGACACTACGGACAGCGGAGAGACCCAGTACTTC. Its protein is CADTTDSGETQYF.

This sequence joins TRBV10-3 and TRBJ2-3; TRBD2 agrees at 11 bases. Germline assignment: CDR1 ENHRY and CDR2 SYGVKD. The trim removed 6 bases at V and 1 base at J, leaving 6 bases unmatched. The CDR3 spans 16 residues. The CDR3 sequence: CAISRGSGGGTDTQYF. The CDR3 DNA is TGTGCCATCAGCCGAGGTAGCGGGGGGGGCACAGATACGCAGTATTTT.

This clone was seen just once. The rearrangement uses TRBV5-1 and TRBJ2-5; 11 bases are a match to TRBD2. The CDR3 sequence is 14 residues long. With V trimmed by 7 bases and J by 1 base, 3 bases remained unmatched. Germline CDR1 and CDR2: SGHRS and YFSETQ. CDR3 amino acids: CASGGLAGQETQYF. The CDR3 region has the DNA TGCGCCAGCGGCGGACTAGCGGGCCAAGAGACCCAGTACTTC.

Written as DNA, the CDR3 is TGTGCCAGCAGCCAAGATCCAGGGGAGTATTACACCATATATTTT. Amino acid sequence: CASSQDPGEYYTIYF. This chain joins TRBV4-2 and TRBJ1-3; a possible D gene is TRBD1 (6 bases). The CDR3 totals 15 residues. Germline CDR1 and CDR2: LGHNA and YNFKEQ. V lost 0 bases to trimming and J lost 8 bases, with 14 bases between them.

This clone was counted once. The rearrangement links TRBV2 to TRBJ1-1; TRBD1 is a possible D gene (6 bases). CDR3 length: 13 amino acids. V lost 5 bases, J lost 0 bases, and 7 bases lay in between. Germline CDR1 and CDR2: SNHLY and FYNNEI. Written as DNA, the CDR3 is TGTGCCAGCAGTTGGACAGTGAACACTGAAGCTTTCTTT. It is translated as CASSWTVNTEAFF. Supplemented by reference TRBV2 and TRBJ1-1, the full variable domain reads EPEVTQTPSHQVTQMGQEVILRCVPISNHLYFYWYRQILGQKVEFLVSFYNNEISEKSEIFDDQFSVERPDGSNFTLKIRSTKLEDSAMYFCASSWTVNTEAFFGQGTRLTVV.

The CDR3 nucleotides read TGTGCCAGCAGCTTAGGCGCTAGCTCCTACGAGCAGTACTTC. Protein sequence: CASSLGASSYEQYF. The chain uses TRBV11-2 and TRBJ2-7; D is ambiguous. CDR1 SGHAT and CDR2 FQNNGV come from the germline V gene. The CDR3 length is 14 residues. V dropped 1 base and J dropped 0 bases, with 7 bases sitting between them.

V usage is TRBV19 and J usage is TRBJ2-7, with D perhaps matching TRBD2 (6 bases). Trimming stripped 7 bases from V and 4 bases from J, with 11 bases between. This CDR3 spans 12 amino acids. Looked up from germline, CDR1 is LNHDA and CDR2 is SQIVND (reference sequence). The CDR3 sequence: CASKAGGYEQYF. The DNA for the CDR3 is TGTGCCAGTAAAGCCGGGGGTTACGAGCAGTACTTC.

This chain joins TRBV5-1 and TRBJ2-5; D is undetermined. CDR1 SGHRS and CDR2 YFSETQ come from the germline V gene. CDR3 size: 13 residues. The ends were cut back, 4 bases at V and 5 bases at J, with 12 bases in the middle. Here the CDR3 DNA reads TGCGCCAGCAGCAACAGCCTAAGGGAGACCCAGTACTTC. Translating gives CASSNSLRETQYF. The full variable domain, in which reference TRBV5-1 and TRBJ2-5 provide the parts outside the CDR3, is KAGVTQTPRYLIKTRGQQVTLSCSPISGHRSVSWYQQTPGQGLQFLFEYFSETQRNKGNFPGRFSGRQFSNSRSEMNVSTLELGDSALYLCASSNSLRETQYFGPGTRLLVL.

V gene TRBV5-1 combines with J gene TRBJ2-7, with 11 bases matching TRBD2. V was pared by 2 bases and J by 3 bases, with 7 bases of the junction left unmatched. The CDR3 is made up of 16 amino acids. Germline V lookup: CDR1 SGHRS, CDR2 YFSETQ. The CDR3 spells CASSFTGTSGFYEQYF. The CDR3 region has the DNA TGCGCCAGCAGCTTTACCGGGACTAGCGGTTTCTACGAGCAGTACTTC. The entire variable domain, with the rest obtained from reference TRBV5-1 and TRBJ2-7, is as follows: KAGVTQTPRYLIKTRGQQVTLSCSPISGHRSVSWYQQTPGQGLQFLFEYFSETQRNKGNFPGRFSGRQFSNSRSEMNVSTLELGDSALYLCASSFTGTSGFYEQYFGPGTRLTVT.

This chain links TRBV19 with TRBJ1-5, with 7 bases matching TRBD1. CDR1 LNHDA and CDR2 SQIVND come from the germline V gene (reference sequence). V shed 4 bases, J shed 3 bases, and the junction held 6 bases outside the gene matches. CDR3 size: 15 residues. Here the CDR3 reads CASSSSGTANQPQHF. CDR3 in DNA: TGTGCCAGTAGTAGTTCCGGGACAGCCAATCAGCCCCAGCATTTT.

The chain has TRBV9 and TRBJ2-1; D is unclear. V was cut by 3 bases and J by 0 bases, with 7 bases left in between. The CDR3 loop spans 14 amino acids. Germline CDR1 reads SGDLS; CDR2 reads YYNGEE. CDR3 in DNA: TGTGCCAGCAGCGAGAGAAGCTCCTACAATGAGCAGTTCTTC. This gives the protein CASSERSSYNEQFF.